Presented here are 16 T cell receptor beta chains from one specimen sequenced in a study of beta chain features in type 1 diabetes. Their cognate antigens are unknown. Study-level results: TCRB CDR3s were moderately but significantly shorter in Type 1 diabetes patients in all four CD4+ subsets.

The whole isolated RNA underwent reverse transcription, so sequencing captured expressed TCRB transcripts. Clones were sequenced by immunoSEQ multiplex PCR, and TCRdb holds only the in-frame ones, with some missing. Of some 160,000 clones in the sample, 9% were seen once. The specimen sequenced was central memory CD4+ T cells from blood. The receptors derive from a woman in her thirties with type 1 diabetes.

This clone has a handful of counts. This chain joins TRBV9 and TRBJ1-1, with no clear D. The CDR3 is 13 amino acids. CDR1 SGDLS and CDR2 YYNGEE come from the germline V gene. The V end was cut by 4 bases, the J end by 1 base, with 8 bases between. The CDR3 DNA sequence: TGTGCCAGCAGCCCACAACCGAACACTGAAGCTTTCTTT. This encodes CASSPQPNTEAFF.

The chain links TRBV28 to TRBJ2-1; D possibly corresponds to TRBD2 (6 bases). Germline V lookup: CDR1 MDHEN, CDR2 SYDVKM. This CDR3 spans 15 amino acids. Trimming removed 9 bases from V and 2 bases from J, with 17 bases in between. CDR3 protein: CASYAPGVAYNEQFF. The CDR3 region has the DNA TGTGCCAGTTATGCCCCGGGAGTGGCCTACAATGAGCAGTTCTTC. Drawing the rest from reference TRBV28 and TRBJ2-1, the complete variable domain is DVKVTQSSRYLVKRTGEKVFLECVQDMDHENMFWYRQDPGLGLRLIYFSYDVKMKEKGDIPEGYSVSREKKERFSLILESASTNQTSMYLCASYAPGVAYNEQFFGPGTRLTVL.

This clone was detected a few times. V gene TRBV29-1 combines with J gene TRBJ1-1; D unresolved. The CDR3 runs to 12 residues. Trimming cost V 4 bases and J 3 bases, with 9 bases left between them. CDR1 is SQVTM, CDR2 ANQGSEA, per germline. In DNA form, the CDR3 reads TGCAGCGTTGTTGGAGATTACACTGAAGCTTTCTTT. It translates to CSVVGDYTEAFF.

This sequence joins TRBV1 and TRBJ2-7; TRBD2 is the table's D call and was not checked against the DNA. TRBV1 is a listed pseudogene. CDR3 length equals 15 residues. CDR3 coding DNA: TGCACCAGCAAGCTTAGCTCCCACACCTTATACGAGCAGTACTTC. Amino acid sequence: CTSKLSSHTLYEQYF.

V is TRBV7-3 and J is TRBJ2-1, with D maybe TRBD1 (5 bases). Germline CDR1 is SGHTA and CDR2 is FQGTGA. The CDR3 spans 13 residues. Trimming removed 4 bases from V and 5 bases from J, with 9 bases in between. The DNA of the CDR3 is TGTGCCAGCAGCTACGACAGTAACAATGAGCAGTTCTTC. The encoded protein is CASSYDSNNEQFF. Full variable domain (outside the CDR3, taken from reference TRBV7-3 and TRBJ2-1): GAGVSQTPSNKVTEKGKYVELRCDPISGHTALYWYRQSLGQGPEFLIYFQGTGAADDSGLPNDRFFAVRPEGSVSTLKIQRTERGDSAVYLCASSYDSNNEQFFGPGTRLTVL.

DNA for the CDR3: TGTGCCAGTACCGACCCGGGAGGGTCAGGGGCCAACGTCCTGACTTTC. It translates to CASTDPGGSGANVLTF. The chain couples TRBV19 to TRBJ2-6; 8 positions agree with TRBD2. The CDR3 is 16 residues long. The junction had 9 bases not matched to a gene; V was cut back by 7 bases and J by 4 bases. Germline CDR1 and CDR2: LNHDA and SQIVND (reference sequence).

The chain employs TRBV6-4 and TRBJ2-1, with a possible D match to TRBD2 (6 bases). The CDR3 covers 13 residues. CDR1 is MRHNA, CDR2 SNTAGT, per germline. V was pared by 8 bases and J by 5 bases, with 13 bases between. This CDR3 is CASSGTSDNEQFF. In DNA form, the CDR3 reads TGTGCCAGCTCCGGGACTTCCGACAATGAGCAGTTCTTC.

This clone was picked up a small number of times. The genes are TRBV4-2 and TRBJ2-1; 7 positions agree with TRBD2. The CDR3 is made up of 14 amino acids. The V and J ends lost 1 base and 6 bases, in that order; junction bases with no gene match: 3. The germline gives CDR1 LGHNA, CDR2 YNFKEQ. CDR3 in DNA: TGTGCCAGCAGCCAAGGGCGACTAGCCAATGAGCAGTTCTTC. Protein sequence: CASSQGRLANEQFF.

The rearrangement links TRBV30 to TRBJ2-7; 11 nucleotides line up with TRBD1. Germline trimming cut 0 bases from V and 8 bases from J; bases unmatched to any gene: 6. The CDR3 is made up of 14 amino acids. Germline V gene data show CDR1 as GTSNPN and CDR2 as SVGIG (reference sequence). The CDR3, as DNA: TGTGCCTGGAGTGTGCTGGGGACAGGGGGGAAGCAGTACTTC. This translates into CAWSVLGTGGKQYF.

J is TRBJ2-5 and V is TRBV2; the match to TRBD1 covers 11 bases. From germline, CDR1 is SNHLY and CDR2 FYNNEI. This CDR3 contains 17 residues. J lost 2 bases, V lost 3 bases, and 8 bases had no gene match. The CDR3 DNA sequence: TGTGCCAGCAGTGAGGATATCCGGGACAGGGGGCAAGAGACCCAGTACTTC. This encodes CASSEDIRDRGQETQYF. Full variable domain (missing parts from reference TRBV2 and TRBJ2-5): EPEVTQTPSHQVTQMGQEVILRCVPISNHLYFYWYRQILGQKVEFLVSFYNNEISEKSEIFDDQFSVERPDGSNFTLKIRSTKLEDSAMYFCASSEDIRDRGQETQYFGPGTRLLVL.

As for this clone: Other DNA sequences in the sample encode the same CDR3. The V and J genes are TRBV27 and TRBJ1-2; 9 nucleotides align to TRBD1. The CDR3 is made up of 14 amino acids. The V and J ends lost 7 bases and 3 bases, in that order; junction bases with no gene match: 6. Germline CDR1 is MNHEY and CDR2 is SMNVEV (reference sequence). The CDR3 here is CASTTTGGDYGYTF. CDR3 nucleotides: TGTGCCAGCACTACCACAGGGGGCGACTATGGCTACACCTTC.

The CDR3 DNA follows: TGTGCCAGCAGCCCTCCGGGGGCACCGGGAGGAGCTTTCTTT. It specifies CASSPPGAPGGAFF. The chain uses TRBV7-2 and TRBJ1-1; a possible D gene is TRBD1 (6 bases). The germline V gene encodes CDR1 SGHTA and CDR2 FQGNSA. With 5 bases removed from V and 10 bases from J, the gap between germline ends came to 20 bases. This CDR3 is built from 14 residues.

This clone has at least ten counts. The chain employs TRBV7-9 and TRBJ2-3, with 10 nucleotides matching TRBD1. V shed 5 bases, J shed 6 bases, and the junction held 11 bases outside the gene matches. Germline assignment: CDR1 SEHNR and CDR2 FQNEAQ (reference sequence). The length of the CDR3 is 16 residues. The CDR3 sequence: CASSRQTGQGTDTQYF. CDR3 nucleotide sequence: TGTGCCAGCAGCCGTCAAACGGGACAGGGGACCGATACGCAGTATTTT.

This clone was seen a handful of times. The DNA for the CDR3 is TGTGCCAGCAGTCCGGGACAGGGCTTAAACACCATATATTTT. This sequence encodes CASSPGQGLNTIYF. The gene calls are TRBV6-6 and TRBJ1-3, with TRBD1 matching over 9 bases. This CDR3 contains 14 residues. The V and J ends lost 5 bases and 6 bases, in that order; junction bases with no gene match: 5. Germline V gene sequence: CDR1 MNHNY, CDR2 SVGAGI (reference sequence).

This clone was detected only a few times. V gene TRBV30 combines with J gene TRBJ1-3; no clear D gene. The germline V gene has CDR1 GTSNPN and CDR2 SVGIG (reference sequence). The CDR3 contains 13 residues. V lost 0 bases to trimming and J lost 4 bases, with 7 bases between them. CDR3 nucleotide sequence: TGTGCCTGGAGTGTAACAGCCGGAAACACCATATATTTT. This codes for CAWSVTAGNTIYF.

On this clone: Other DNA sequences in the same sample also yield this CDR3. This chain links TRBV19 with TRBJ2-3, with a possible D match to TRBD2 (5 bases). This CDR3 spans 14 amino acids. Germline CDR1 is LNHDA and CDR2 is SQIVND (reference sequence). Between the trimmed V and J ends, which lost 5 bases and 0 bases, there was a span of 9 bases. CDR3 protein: CASSPRTSTDTQYF. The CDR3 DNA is TGTGCCAGTAGTCCACGGACTAGCACAGATACGCAGTATTTT.